These 8 T cell receptor beta chains came from one sample sequenced in a study of control samples from healthy donors and cancer patients. TCRdb's table, derived via immunoSEQ multiplex PCR, lists solely in-frame clones and lacks some. The sample yields roughly 55,000 clones, roughly 90% seen once. Sequencing input: PBMCs. These receptors were taken from a man aged 35 to 55 with colorectal cancer.

V gene TRBV5-4 combines with J gene TRBJ2-5; D is perhaps TRBD1 or TRBD2 (6 bases each). Germline V lookup: CDR1 SGHNT, CDR2 YYREEE (reference sequence). Trimming pared 4 bases from V and 2 bases from J, leaving 15 bases between. This CDR3 comprises 15 residues. This chain's CDR3 is CASSPTWGAQETQYF. The CDR3 DNA reads as TGTGCCAGCAGCCCCACGTGGGGGGCACAAGAGACCCAGTACTTC.

This sequence joins TRBV11-3 and TRBJ1-1, with unresolved D. V lost 3 bases and J 1 base, leaving 3 bases between the germline ends. The CDR3 consists of 12 residues. Germline lookup yields CDR1 SGHNT and CDR2 YENEEA. The CDR3 spells CASSLKNTEAFF. The CDR3 coding sequence is TGTGCCAGCAGCTTGAAGAACACTGAAGCTTTCTTT.

CDR3 loop: CASSLGRGNTEAFF. In DNA, the CDR3 is TGTGCCAGCAGCTTGGGCCGTGGGAACACTGAAGCTTTCTTT. The genes are TRBV5-6 and TRBJ1-1; the D is unclear. The CDR3 is made up of 14 amino acids. Deletions cut 0 bases from V and 1 base from J, with 7 bases between. From germline, CDR1 is SGHDT and CDR2 YYEEEE.

V is TRBV2 and J is TRBJ1-4; TRBD1 agrees at 7 bases. The CDR3 covers 14 residues. Germline CDR1 and CDR2: SNHLY and FYNNEI. The V segment lost 7 bases and the J segment 5 bases; nucleotides outside the gene matches: 7. The CDR3 coding sequence is TGTGCCAGCACCAGGACAGGTTTAAATGAAAAACTGTTTTTT. Amino acid sequence: CASTRTGLNEKLFF.

The chain links TRBV15 to TRBJ2-6, with D perhaps TRBD1 or TRBD2 (5 bases each). The V end lost 8 bases, the J end lost 0 bases, and 11 bases lay between the germline ends. CDR3 length: 15 residues. The germline V gene encodes CDR1 LNHNV and CDR2 YYDKDF (reference sequence). The CDR3 nucleotides are TGTGCCACCCAAAGGGACGGCTCTGGGGCCAACGTCCTGACTTTC. This sequence encodes CATQRDGSGANVLTF.

The rearrangement uses TRBV5-1 and TRBJ2-1; D may be TRBD1 (5 bases). Germline V gene lookup returns CDR1 SGHRS and CDR2 YFSETQ. V dropped 0 bases and J dropped 4 bases, with 11 bases sitting between them. This CDR3 is built from 15 residues. The CDR3 here is CASSLEGLNYNEQFF. The DNA of the CDR3 is TGCGCCAGCAGCTTGGAGGGGCTAAATTACAATGAGCAGTTCTTC.

The CDR3 sequence is CASTWGSNQPQHF. CDR3 coding DNA: TGTGCCAGTACTTGGGGCAGCAATCAGCCCCAGCATTTT. The chain is built from TRBV3-1 (or the pseudogene TRBV3-2) and TRBJ1-5; weak D call: TRBD1 (5 bases). Trimming took 9 bases from V and 1 from J, leaving 10 bases between them. The CDR3 length is 13 residues. The germline gives CDR1 LGHDT, CDR2 YNNKEL (reference sequence).

This clone was seen just once. DNA of the CDR3: TGTGCCAGTAGTATGGGCCCCCCTGTCTATGGCTACACCTTC. Translating it yields CASSMGPPVYGYTF. The chain uses TRBV19 and TRBJ1-2; no firm D call. Germline loops: CDR1 LNHDA, CDR2 SQIVND (reference sequence). This CDR3 is built from 14 residues. Trimming cost V 3 bases and J 4 bases, with 12 bases left between them.